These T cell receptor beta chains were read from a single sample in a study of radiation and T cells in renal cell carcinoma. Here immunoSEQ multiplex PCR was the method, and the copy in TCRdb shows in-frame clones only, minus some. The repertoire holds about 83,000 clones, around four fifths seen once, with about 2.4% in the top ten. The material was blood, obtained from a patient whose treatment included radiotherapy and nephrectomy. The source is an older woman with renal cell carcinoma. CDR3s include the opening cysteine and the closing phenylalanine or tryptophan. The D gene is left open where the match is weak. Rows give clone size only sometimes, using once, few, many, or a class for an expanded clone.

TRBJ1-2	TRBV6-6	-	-	TGTGCCAGCATCCAGGACAGTTATGGCTACACCTTC	CASIQDSYGYTF
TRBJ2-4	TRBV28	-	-	TGTGCCAGCAGCCCCCCCTTCCGGGTAGCCAAAAACATTCAGTACTTC	CASSPPFRVAKNIQYF
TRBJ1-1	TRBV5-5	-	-	TGTGCCAGCAGCTTGGAACAGAGGAACACTGAAGCTTTCTTT	CASSLEQRNTEAFF
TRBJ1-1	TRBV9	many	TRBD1	TGTGCCAGCAGCCCGAGGACAGGGTTGACTGAAGCTTTCTTT	CASSPRTGLTEAFF
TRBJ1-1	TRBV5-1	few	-	TGCGCCAGCAGCTTGGGACGGACCACTGAAGCTTTCTTT	CASSLGRTTEAFF
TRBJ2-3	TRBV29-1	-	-	TGCAGCGTTGCAAGGGGGGAAGATACGCAGTATTTT	CSVARGEDTQYF
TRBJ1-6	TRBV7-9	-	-	TGTGCCAGCAGCTCCCCCCCCATTAATTCACCCCTCCACTTT	CASSSPPINSPLHF
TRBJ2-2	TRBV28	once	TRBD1	TGTGCCAGCAGTTCTTATAGGACAGGGGAGACCGGGGAGCTGTTTTTT	CASSSYRTGETGELFF
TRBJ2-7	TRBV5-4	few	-	TGTGCCAGCAGCTGGGGGACGGGTCGGGCGGTCTACGAGCAGTACTTC	CASSWGTGRAVYEQYF
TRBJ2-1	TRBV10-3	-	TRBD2	TGTGCCATAGGACTAGCGGGGGACAATGAGCAGTTCTTC	CAIGLAGDNEQFF
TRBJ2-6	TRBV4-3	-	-	TGCGCCAGCAGCCAAGTCTTGCAGGCACGCAAACACTCTGGGGCCAACGTCCTGACTTTC	CASSQVLQARKHSGANVLTF
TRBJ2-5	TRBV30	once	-	TGTGCCTGGAGGGGGAAAGGGGAAGAGACCCAGTACTTC	CAWRGKGEETQYF
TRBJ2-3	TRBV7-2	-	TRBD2	TGTGCCAGCAGCCAGGCAGCGGGAGGACCCCCAGATACGCAGTATTTT	CASSQAAGGPPDTQYF
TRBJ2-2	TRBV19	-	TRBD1	TGTGCCAGTAGGACAGGGGGCAGAGGAACCGGGGAGCTGTTTTTT	CASRTGGRGTGELFF
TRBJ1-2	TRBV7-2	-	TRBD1	TGTGCCAGCAGCTCCGGGACAGCACACTATGGCTACACCTTC	CASSSGTAHYGYTF
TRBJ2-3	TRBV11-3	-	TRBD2	TGTGCCAGCAGCCAGACTAGCGGCAACACAGATACGCAGTATTTT	CASSQTSGNTDTQYF
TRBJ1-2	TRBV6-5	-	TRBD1	TGTGCCAGCAGAACAGGGGGCGACGGCTATGGCTACACCTTC	CASRTGGDGYGYTF
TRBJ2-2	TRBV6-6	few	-	TGTGCCAGCAGTTTCGAGACGAACACCGGGGAGCTGTTTTTT	CASSFETNTGELFF
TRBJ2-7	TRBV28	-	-	TGTGCCAGCAGTTTACTGCGCTCGCTCGGGTACGAGCAGTACTTC	CASSLLRSLGYEQYF
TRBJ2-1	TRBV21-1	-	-	TGTGCCAGCAGCAAGGGACGGACTAGTCGGGACTCCTACAATGAGCAGTTCTTC	CASSKGRTSRDSYNEQFF
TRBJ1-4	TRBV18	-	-	TGTGCCAGCTCGCCTAAAGCCGGATCTGCAACTAATGAAAAACTGTTTTTT	CASSPKAGSATNEKLFF
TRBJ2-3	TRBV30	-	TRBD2	TGTGCCTGGACTACTAGCGGGAGAGTAACAGATACGCAGTATTTT	CAWTTSGRVTDTQYF
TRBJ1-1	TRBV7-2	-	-	TGTGCCAGCAGCTTAGTAGGCGCTATGAACACTGAAGCTTTCTTT	CASSLVGAMNTEAFF
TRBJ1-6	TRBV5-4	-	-	TGTGCCAGCAGCTTAAGGGGCTCCTATAATTCACCCCTCCACTTT	CASSLRGSYNSPLHF
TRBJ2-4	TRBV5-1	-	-	TGCGCCAGCAGCTTGGAGGGACGGGAAAACATTCAGTACTTC	CASSLEGRENIQYF
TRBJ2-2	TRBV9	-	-	TGTGCCAGCAGCGTAGGGGGCACGAACACCGGGGAGCTGTTTTTT	CASSVGGTNTGELFF
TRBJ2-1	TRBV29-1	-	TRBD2	TGCAGCGTTGATAGGTCGGGACTAGACTCCTACAATGAGCAGTTCTTC	CSVDRSGLDSYNEQFF
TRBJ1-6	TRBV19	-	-	TGTGCCAGTACCGGGGATACAAGTAATTCACCCCTCCACTTT	CASTGDTSNSPLHF
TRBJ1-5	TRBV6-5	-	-	TGTGCCAGCAGTTACTCGATGCCACAGTCCAATCAGCCCCAGCATTTT	CASSYSMPQSNQPQHF
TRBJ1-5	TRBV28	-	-	TGTGCCAGCAGTTCCAAATCAAAGGGACAATCTAATCAGCCCCAGCATTTT	CASSSKSKGQSNQPQHF
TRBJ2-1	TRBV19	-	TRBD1	TGTGCCAGTAGTATCTTCGGGACAGGGGATGAGCAGTTCTTC	CASSIFGTGDEQFF
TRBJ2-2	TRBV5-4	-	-	TGTGCCAGCAGCCGGCAGGTGGTCGGCACCGGGGAGCTGTTTTTT	CASSRQVVGTGELFF
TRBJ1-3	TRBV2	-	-	TGTGCCAGCAGTTCAAGCCGGAGCGGGGCCCGGAGTGGAAACACCATATATTTT	CASSSSRSGARSGNTIYF
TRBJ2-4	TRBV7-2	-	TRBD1	TGTGCCAGCAGCCCTAGACAGGGGGCGATCGGCATTCAGTACTTC	CASSPRQGAIGIQYF
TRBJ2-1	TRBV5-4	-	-	TGTGCCAGCAGCTCCCCCGGGACGAGCTCCTACAATGAGCAGTTCTTC	CASSSPGTSSYNEQFF
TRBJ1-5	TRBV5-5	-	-	TGTGCCAGCAGCGGGGGTTCGGGTAGCAATCAGCCCCAGCATTTT	CASSGGSGSNQPQHF
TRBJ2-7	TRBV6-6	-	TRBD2	TGTGCCAGCACCCCCACTAGCGGGGACGAGCAGTACTTC	CASTPTSGDEQYF
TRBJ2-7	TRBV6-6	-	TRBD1	TGTGCCAGCAGATCACCCGGGACAGGGATCTACGAGCAGTACTTC	CASRSPGTGIYEQYF
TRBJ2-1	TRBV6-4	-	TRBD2	TGTGCCAGGGGGGGACTAGCGGGAGGCGATGAGCAGTTCTTC	CARGGLAGGDEQFF